The TCR beta chain under discussion was sequenced for a study of T cell responses to AZD1222 COVID-19 vaccine. Overall study results and limits: Most donors were white British, females outnumbered males, and clonal diversity was possibly underestimated. Only a handful of AZD1222 recipients were seropositive at baseline.

Data came from immunoSEQ multiplex PCR; TCRdb stores just in-frame clones and leaves some out. Of about 100,000 clones in the sample, about nine tenths were seen once. J was trimmed by 0 bases and V by 3 bases; bases with no gene match: 5. The CDR3 runs to 16 residues. The germline gives CDR1 SGHTA, CDR2 FQGNSA. Comment on this clone: Its antigen is currently unknown.

The chain links TRBV7-2 to TRBJ1-3; TRBD1 matches 7 bases. This receptor was identified in an adult in good health. Sequencing was performed on peripheral blood, taken on day 0 of AZD1222 vaccination. CDR3 DNA: TGTGCCAGCAGCTTTACAGGGGAAAGCTCTGGAAACACCATATATTTT. Its translation is CASSFTGESSGNTIYF.